A selection of T cell receptor beta chains follows, all from one sample in a study of T and B cells in COVID-19 patients. TCRdb re-called the multiplex PCR reads through MiXCR, storing one row per CDR3 protein. Of over 15,000 distinct CDR3 sequences in the sample, 25% to 30% were seen once. The material sequenced was blood. These receptors were collected from a human donor who had recovered from COVID-19. The CDR3 runs from the conserved cysteine through the conserved F or W. The D gene is left open where the match is weak. Not all rows give a size; the values are once, few, many and, for expanded clones, a class.

medium-sized	TRBV19	-	TRBJ2-1	TGTGCCAGTAGACAACAACCCTTGTCAGAGCAGTTCTTC	CASRQQPLSEQFF
-	TRBV18	TRBD1	TRBJ1-5	TGTGCCAGCTCGCGGGACAGGGAACAGCCCCAGCATTTT	CASSRDREQPQHF
-	TRBV10-3	-	TRBJ1-1	TGTGCCATCAGCGACCTGAGGGGTCGGGACACTGAAGCTTTCTTT	CAISDLRGRDTEAFF
-	TRBV19	-	TRBJ1-5	TGTGCCAGTAGTATAGAGAACGGGCTCCCAACTAGACAGCCCCAGCATTTT	CASSIENGLPTRQPQHF
-	TRBV20-1	-	TRBJ2-3	TGCAGTTCCGGATGGGCCCAGGCAGATACGCAGTATTTT	CSSGWAQADTQYF
few	TRBV20-1	-	TRBJ2-5	TGCAGTGCTAGACCCCGAGAGACCCAGTACTTC	CSARPRETQYF
many	TRBV12-3/TRBV12-4	TRBD2	TRBJ2-1	TGTGCCAGCACCCTCCTAGCGGGGGGTCCCTACAATGAGCAGTTCTTC	CASTLLAGGPYNEQFF
medium-sized	TRBV6-5	-	TRBJ2-1	TGTGCCAGCAGTTACTCCAAAGGGACGACGAAGGATGAGCAGTTCTTC	CASSYSKGTTKDEQFF
-	TRBV20-1	-	TRBJ2-2	TGCAGTGCTAGGACACAGCCCGGCGGGGAGCTGTTTTTT	CSARTQPGGELFF
many	TRBV5-6	TRBD2	TRBJ2-7	TGTGCCAGCAGCTTGGTCGGCGGGGGGGACTCCTACGAGCAGTACTTC	CASSLVGGGDSYEQYF
-	TRBV7-2	-	TRBJ1-6	TGTGCCAGCAGGCAAGGGGAAGGGGGTTCACCCCTCCACTTT	CASRQGEGGSPLHF
-	TRBV5-6	-	TRBJ2-5	TGTGCCAACAGCGCGGTGGGGGGCCTCCAAGAGACCCAGTACTTC	CANSAVGGLQETQYF
medium-sized	TRBV29-1	-	TRBJ2-1	TGCAGCGTTGTTGGAGTGGGCAATGAGCAGTTCTTC	CSVVGVGNEQFF
once	TRBV20-1	TRBD2	TRBJ2-5	TGCAGTGCCACTAGCGGTCAAGAGACCCAGTACTTC	CSATSGQETQYF
many	TRBV6-5	-	TRBJ1-2	TGTGCCAGCAGCTCACTTTTACAGGGCGGCTACACCTTC	CASSSLLQGGYTF
medium-sized	TRBV18	-	TRBJ2-3	TGTGCCAGCTCACCACCGGGCACAGATACGCAGTATTTT	CASSPPGTDTQYF
many	TRBV19	-	TRBJ1-5	TGTGCCAGTAGTAGGGAGGGGATCCGGAATCAGCCCCAGCATTTT	CASSREGIRNQPQHF
-	TRBV13	-	TRBJ2-7	TGTGCCAGCAGCTCGAACCCGGGACGACTCAGTCCGGGCTACGAGCAGTACTTC	CASSSNPGRLSPGYEQYF
few	TRBV9	-	TRBJ2-2	TGTGCCAGCAGCGCGATCTCCGGGGAGCTGTTTTTT	CASSAISGELFF
-	TRBV2	-	TRBJ1-4	TGTGCCAGCCACAGGGTAACTAATGAAAAACTGTTTTTT	CASHRVTNEKLFF
-	TRBV7-2	-	TRBJ1-4	TGTGCCAGCAGCTTACCGGGGCGAGCTAATGAAAAACTGTTTTTT	CASSLPGRANEKLFF
-	TRBV18	TRBD1	TRBJ1-4	TGTGCCAGCTCACCACGAAAACCGGGACAGGGGTTTGAAAAACTGTTTTTT	CASSPRKPGQGFEKLFF
-	TRBV7-9	TRBD2	TRBJ2-1	TGTGCCAGCAGCCTGAGCGGGGGGGCCGGGAATGAGCAGTTCTTC	CASSLSGGAGNEQFF
few	TRBV6-4	-	TRBJ1-5	TGTGCCAGCAGTCCACAGGGAGGAAACAATCAGCCCCAGCATTTT	CASSPQGGNNQPQHF
few	TRBV5-4	TRBD2	TRBJ2-3	TGTGCCAGCAGCTTCGGAAGCGGGGGGGATATTTTCTCAGATACGCAGTATTTT	CASSFGSGGDIFSDTQYF
-	TRBV6-1	TRBD1	TRBJ1-4	TGTGCCAGCAATCGACAGGGTACAACTAATGAAAAACTGTTTTTT	CASNRQGTTNEKLFF
-	TRBV12-3/TRBV12-4	TRBD1	TRBJ1-2	TGTGCCAGCAGCCTGGACAGGCGTCGTGGCTACACCTTC	CASSLDRRRGYTF
once	TRBV19	TRBD1	TRBJ2-7	TGTGCCAGTAAGGGACAGGGTTCCTACGAGCAGTACTTC	CASKGQGSYEQYF
-	TRBV5-1	-	TRBJ1-4	TGCGCCAGCAGCTTGGCCTTAGGAGGGATGGAAAAACTGTTTTTT	CASSLALGGMEKLFF
-	TRBV4-3	TRBD2	TRBJ2-1	TGCGCCAGCAGCCAGACTAGCGGCCGAAGCTCCTACAATGAGCAGTTCTTC	CASSQTSGRSSYNEQFF
many	TRBV6-1	TRBD2	TRBJ2-1	TGTGCCAGCAGTGAGGGGGGGAGGCGGAATGAGCAGTTCTTC	CASSEGGRRNEQFF
-	TRBV11-2	-	TRBJ2-1	TGTGCCAGCGTCCTGACGGGGGGCCCCTACAATGAGCAGTTCTTC	CASVLTGGPYNEQFF
many	TRBV6-2/TRBV6-3	-	TRBJ2-7	TGTGCCAGCAACGACGGCTACGAGCAGTACTTC	CASNDGYEQYF
-	TRBV14	-	TRBJ1-6	TGTGCCAGCAGCCAAAATGCGGGGACAAATTCACCCCTCCACTTT	CASSQNAGTNSPLHF
few	TRBV10-3	TRBD2	TRBJ2-1	TGTGCCATCACCTCAGGGACTAGCGGGGGGTTTTCCTACAATGAGCAGTTCTTC	CAITSGTSGGFSYNEQFF
few	TRBV7-2	TRBD1	TRBJ2-5	TGTGCCAGCAGCCTCGGGACAGGGCGAGAGACCCAGTACTTC	CASSLGTGRETQYF
-	TRBV18	TRBD1	TRBJ2-7	TGTGCCAGCTTGGAACAGGGGCTGGGGGAGCAGTACTTC	CASLEQGLGEQYF
-	TRBV18	-	TRBJ2-1	TGTGCCACCTCACCACAGGCAGAGGGAGCGAGCCCTTACAATGAGCAGTTCTTC	CATSPQAEGASPYNEQFF
-	TRBV12-3/TRBV12-4	-	TRBJ1-2	TGTGCCAGCAGTTTAGCATCGCTTAAGGGCTATGGCTACACCTTC	CASSLASLKGYGYTF
many	TRBV29-1	TRBD1	TRBJ1-2	TGCAGCGACAGGGGGCCTGGCTACACCTTC	CSDRGPGYTF
medium-sized	TRBV19	-	TRBJ2-5	TGTGCCAGTGGATACCAGGGAGGACAGACCCAGTACTTC	CASGYQGGQTQYF